Listed below are T cell receptor beta chains from one sample, sequenced in a study of beta chain features in type 1 diabetes. Clones were read by immunoSEQ multiplex PCR, and TCRdb kept only the in-frame ones, dropping some. The sample lists about 400,000 clones, roughly 12% seen once, with approximately 0.01% in the top ten. Sequencing was performed on naive CD4+ T cells from blood. The receptors were gathered from a woman aged 18-29 years with type 1 diabetes. Both conserved end residues are part of each CDR3. The D gene is left open where the match is weak. Some rows mark clone size as missing; the rest say once, few, many or name a class of expanded clone.

d_call: .
v_call: TRBV7-9
clone_size: .
j_call: TRBJ1-1
cdr3_aa: CASTPRENTEAFF
cdr3_nt: TGTGCCAGCACCCCACGGGAGAACACTGAAGCTTTCTTT

d_call: .
v_call: TRBV4-1
clone_size: .
j_call: TRBJ2-7
cdr3_aa: CASSLPLEGEQYF
cdr3_nt: TGCGCCAGCAGCCTCCCGCTAGAGGGCGAGCAGTACTTC

d_call: TRBD1
v_call: TRBV5-1
clone_size: few
j_call: TRBJ1-5
cdr3_aa: CASSLFTGDQPQHF
cdr3_nt: TGCGCCAGCAGCTTGTTCACAGGGGATCAGCCCCAGCATTTT

d_call: .
v_call: TRBV7-2
clone_size: .
j_call: TRBJ1-5
cdr3_aa: CASSFRHISNQPQHF
cdr3_nt: TGTGCCAGCAGCTTCCGACATATTAGCAATCAGCCCCAGCATTTT

d_call: TRBD2
v_call: TRBV7-9
clone_size: .
j_call: TRBJ2-7
cdr3_aa: CASSFGTSGYEQYF
cdr3_nt: TGTGCCAGCAGCTTCGGGACTAGCGGCTACGAGCAGTACTTC

d_call: .
v_call: TRBV18
clone_size: few
j_call: TRBJ2-7
cdr3_aa: CASSPPGIPYEQYF
cdr3_nt: TGTGCCAGCTCCCCTCCCGGGATTCCCTACGAGCAGTACTTC

d_call: .
v_call: TRBV18
clone_size: .
j_call: TRBJ2-2
cdr3_aa: CASSRAQKTGELFF
cdr3_nt: TGTGCCAGCTCACGGGCCCAGAAGACCGGGGAGCTGTTTTTT

d_call: .
v_call: TRBV5-1
clone_size: few
j_call: TRBJ2-5
cdr3_aa: CASSPEPGPGETQYF
cdr3_nt: TGCGCCAGCAGCCCGGAGCCAGGTCCAGGGGAGACCCAGTACTTC

d_call: TRBD1
v_call: TRBV10-3
clone_size: .
j_call: TRBJ2-3
cdr3_aa: CAISESRTGSTDTQYF
cdr3_nt: TGTGCCATCAGTGAGTCCCGGACAGGGTCCACAGATACGCAGTATTTT

d_call: .
v_call: TRBV18
clone_size: few
j_call: TRBJ2-7
cdr3_aa: CASSPPSRVGEQYF
cdr3_nt: TGTGCCAGCTCACCACCGTCCAGGGTGGGGGAGCAGTACTTC

d_call: .
v_call: TRBV5-1
clone_size: .
j_call: TRBJ2-7
cdr3_aa: CASSLARENYEQYF
cdr3_nt: TGCGCCAGCAGCTTGGCCAGGGAAAACTACGAGCAGTACTTC

d_call: .
v_call: TRBV5-4
clone_size: few
j_call: TRBJ2-3
cdr3_aa: CASSLAGQSTDTQYF
cdr3_nt: TGTGCCAGCAGCTTGGCGGGTCAGAGCACAGATACGCAGTATTTT

d_call: .
v_call: TRBV5-1
clone_size: few
j_call: TRBJ1-1
cdr3_aa: CASSLDRGARNTEAFF
cdr3_nt: TGCGCCAGCAGCTTGGATCGGGGGGCAAGGAACACTGAAGCTTTCTTT

d_call: .
v_call: TRBV23-1
clone_size: few
j_call: TRBJ1-5
cdr3_aa: CASSQSSALGDSNQPQHF
cdr3_nt: TGCGCCAGCAGTCAATCGTCTGCGCTAGGGGATAGCAATCAGCCCCAGCATTTT

d_call: .
v_call: TRBV5-4
clone_size: .
j_call: TRBJ2-7
cdr3_aa: CASSLAGLAYEQYF
cdr3_nt: TGTGCCAGCAGCTTGGCCGGGCTAGCATACGAGCAGTACTTC

d_call: TRBD1
v_call: TRBV6-4
clone_size: few
j_call: TRBJ2-7
cdr3_aa: CASSGDRPSYEQYF
cdr3_nt: TGTGCCAGCAGTGGGGACAGGCCCTCCTACGAGCAGTACTTC

d_call: TRBD1
v_call: TRBV5-1
clone_size: .
j_call: TRBJ1-2
cdr3_aa: CASRVTGGIYGYTF
cdr3_nt: TGCGCCAGCAGAGTCACAGGGGGGATCTATGGCTACACCTTC

d_call: .
v_call: TRBV5-4
clone_size: few
j_call: TRBJ2-7
cdr3_aa: CASSPGQTYEQYF
cdr3_nt: TGTGCCAGCAGCCCAGGACAGACCTACGAGCAGTACTTC

d_call: .
v_call: TRBV25-1
clone_size: .
j_call: TRBJ1-5
cdr3_aa: CASSQTGIHQPQHF
cdr3_nt: TGTGCCAGCAGTCAAACAGGGATCCATCAGCCCCAGCATTTT

d_call: .
v_call: TRBV4-1
clone_size: few
j_call: TRBJ2-3
cdr3_aa: CASSQVGGTAADTQYF
cdr3_nt: TGCGCCAGCAGCCAAGTCGGAGGGACAGCCGCAGATACGCAGTATTTT

d_call: .
v_call: TRBV7-2
clone_size: .
j_call: TRBJ2-3
cdr3_aa: CASSLGAILTDTQYF
cdr3_nt: TGTGCCAGCAGCTTAGGGGCGATTCTGACAGATACGCAGTATTTT

d_call: TRBD1
v_call: TRBV13
clone_size: .
j_call: TRBJ1-5
cdr3_aa: CASSLSGGNQPQHF
cdr3_nt: TGTGCCAGCAGCTTATCAGGGGGTAATCAGCCCCAGCATTTT

d_call: .
v_call: TRBV6-5
clone_size: .
j_call: TRBJ2-7
cdr3_aa: CASSPLDISYEQYF
cdr3_nt: TGTGCCAGCAGCCCACTGGACATCTCCTACGAGCAGTACTTC

d_call: .
v_call: TRBV7-2
clone_size: few
j_call: TRBJ1-1
cdr3_aa: CASSPAGVNTEAFF
cdr3_nt: TGTGCCAGCAGCCCGGCGGGGGTGAACACTGAAGCTTTCTTT

d_call: TRBD1
v_call: TRBV5-4
clone_size: .
j_call: TRBJ2-4
cdr3_aa: CASSLEDRDDTIQYF
cdr3_nt: TGTGCCAGCAGCTTGGAAGACAGGGATGATACCATTCAGTACTTC

d_call: TRBD2
v_call: TRBV7-7
clone_size: .
j_call: TRBJ2-3
cdr3_aa: CASSSGLVTDTQYF
cdr3_nt: TGTGCCAGCAGCTCGGGACTAGTCACAGATACGCAGTATTTT

d_call: TRBD2
v_call: TRBV28
clone_size: few
j_call: TRBJ2-1
cdr3_aa: CASSLGAGGPREQFF
cdr3_nt: TGTGCCAGCAGTTTGGGCGCGGGAGGCCCGAGGGAGCAGTTCTTC

d_call: TRBD1
v_call: TRBV4-3
clone_size: few
j_call: TRBJ1-2
cdr3_aa: CASSQEEGQGYGYTF
cdr3_nt: TGCGCCAGCAGCCAAGAAGAAGGACAGGGCTATGGCTACACCTTC

d_call: .
v_call: TRBV28
clone_size: few
j_call: TRBJ2-7
cdr3_aa: CASSLARDYEQYF
cdr3_nt: TGTGCCAGCAGTTTGGCCAGGGACTACGAGCAGTACTTC

d_call: .
v_call: TRBV4-3
clone_size: few
j_call: TRBJ2-1
cdr3_aa: CASSPKSYNEQFF
cdr3_nt: TGCGCCAGCAGCCCTAAGTCCTACAATGAGCAGTTCTTC

d_call: .
v_call: TRBV11-2
clone_size: few
j_call: TRBJ1-2
cdr3_aa: CASSLATTDYGYTF
cdr3_nt: TGTGCCAGCAGCTTGGCCACAACCGACTATGGCTACACCTTC

d_call: .
v_call: TRBV29-1
clone_size: few
j_call: TRBJ2-7
cdr3_aa: CSARTGSFYEQYF
cdr3_nt: TGCAGCGCACGGACTGGGTCTTTCTACGAGCAGTACTTC

d_call: TRBD2
v_call: TRBV7-7
clone_size: few
j_call: TRBJ2-2
cdr3_aa: CASSLFLASGNTGELFF
cdr3_nt: TGTGCTAGCAGCTTATTCCTGGCTAGCGGGAACACCGGGGAGCTGTTTTTT

d_call: TRBD1
v_call: TRBV7-3
clone_size: few
j_call: TRBJ1-2
cdr3_aa: CASSSRTGDGYTF
cdr3_nt: TGTGCCAGCAGCTCTCGCACAGGGGATGGCTACACCTTC

d_call: TRBD1
v_call: TRBV7-2
clone_size: .
j_call: TRBJ1-5
cdr3_aa: CASSSTDRGQPQHF
cdr3_nt: TGTGCCAGCAGCTCAACCGACAGGGGACAGCCCCAGCATTTT

d_call: .
v_call: TRBV28
clone_size: few
j_call: TRBJ2-5
cdr3_aa: CASSYSPPGRQETQYF
cdr3_nt: TGTGCCAGCAGTTATTCCCCCCCGGGTCGGCAAGAGACCCAGTACTTC

d_call: .
v_call: TRBV14
clone_size: .
j_call: TRBJ2-2
cdr3_aa: CASSQERTTTGELFF
cdr3_nt: TGTGCCAGCAGCCAAGAGAGGACTACAACCGGGGAGCTGTTTTTT

d_call: .
v_call: TRBV30
clone_size: .
j_call: TRBJ1-1
cdr3_aa: CAWSPPRDTEAFF
cdr3_nt: TGTGCCTGGAGTCCCCCCCGGGACACTGAAGCTTTCTTT

d_call: .
v_call: TRBV19
clone_size: once
j_call: TRBJ1-2
cdr3_aa: CASSIVGLSVGGYTF
cdr3_nt: TGTGCCAGTAGTATCGTGGGGCTTAGTGTCGGTGGCTACACCTTC

d_call: TRBD1
v_call: TRBV28
clone_size: .
j_call: TRBJ2-7
cdr3_aa: CASSLSGTGGSYEQYF
cdr3_nt: TGTGCCAGCAGCCTCAGCGGGACAGGGGGATCCTACGAGCAGTACTTC

d_call: .
v_call: TRBV2
clone_size: few
j_call: TRBJ2-3
cdr3_aa: CASSEGLGGTQYF
cdr3_nt: TGTGCCAGCAGTGAAGGCTTAGGGGGTACGCAGTATTTT

d_call: TRBD2
v_call: TRBV30
clone_size: .
j_call: TRBJ2-2
cdr3_aa: CAGGRGANTGELFF
cdr3_nt: TGTGCGGGGGGGAGGGGCGCGAACACCGGGGAGCTGTTTTTT

d_call: .
v_call: TRBV25-1
clone_size: few
j_call: TRBJ2-1
cdr3_aa: CASSSTRASTYNEQFF
cdr3_nt: TGTGCCAGCAGTTCGACCAGGGCGAGCACCTACAATGAGCAGTTCTTC

d_call: .
v_call: TRBV21-1
clone_size: .
j_call: TRBJ2-5
cdr3_aa: CASTLGEAGEETQYF
cdr3_nt: TGTGCCAGCACCTTAGGGGAAGCAGGGGAAGAGACCCAGTACTTC